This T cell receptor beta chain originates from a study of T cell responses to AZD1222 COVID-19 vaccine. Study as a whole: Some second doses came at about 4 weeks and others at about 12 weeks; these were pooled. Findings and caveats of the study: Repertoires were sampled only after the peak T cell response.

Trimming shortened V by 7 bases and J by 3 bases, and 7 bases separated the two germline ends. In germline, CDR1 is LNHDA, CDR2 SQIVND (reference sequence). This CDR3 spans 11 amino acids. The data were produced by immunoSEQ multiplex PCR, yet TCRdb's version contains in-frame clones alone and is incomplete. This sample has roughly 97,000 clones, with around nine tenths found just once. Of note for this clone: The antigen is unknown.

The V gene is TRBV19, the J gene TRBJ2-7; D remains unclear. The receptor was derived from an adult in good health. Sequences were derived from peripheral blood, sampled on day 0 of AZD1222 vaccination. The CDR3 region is CASTSGYEQYF. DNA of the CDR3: TGTGCCAGTACCTCCGGCTACGAGCAGTACTTC.